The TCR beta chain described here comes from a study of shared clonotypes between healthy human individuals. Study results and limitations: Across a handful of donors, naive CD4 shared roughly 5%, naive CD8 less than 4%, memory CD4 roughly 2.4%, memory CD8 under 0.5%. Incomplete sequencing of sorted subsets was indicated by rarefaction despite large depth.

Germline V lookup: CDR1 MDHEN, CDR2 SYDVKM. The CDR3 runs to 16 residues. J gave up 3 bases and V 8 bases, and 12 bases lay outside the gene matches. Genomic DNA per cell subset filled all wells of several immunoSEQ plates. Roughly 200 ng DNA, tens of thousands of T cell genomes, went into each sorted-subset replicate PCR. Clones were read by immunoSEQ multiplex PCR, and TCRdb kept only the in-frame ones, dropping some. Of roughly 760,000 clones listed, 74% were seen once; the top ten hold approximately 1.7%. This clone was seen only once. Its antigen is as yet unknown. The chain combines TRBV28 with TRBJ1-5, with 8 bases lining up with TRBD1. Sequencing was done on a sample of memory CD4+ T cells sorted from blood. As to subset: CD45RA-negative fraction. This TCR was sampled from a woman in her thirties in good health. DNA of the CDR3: TGTGCCAGCCATCCCCGAGGACAGGGTAACAATCAGCCCCAGCATTTT. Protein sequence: CASHPRGQGNNQPQHF.